This section outlines one T cell receptor (beta chain) sequence together with its context. Antigen: not known. The data were taken from a study of cytomegalovirus exposure and HLA in healthy donors. PCR involved 60 Vbeta and 13 Jbeta primers. The method was immunoSEQ multiplex PCR; TCRdb's version includes in-frame clones alone and lacks a portion of them. The table shows over 100,000 clones, with over 75% occurring only once. Study-level results: Donors belonging to an Asian-associated ancestry cluster reportedly showed fewer N-insertions in productive TCRs than the approximately 670-donor mean, according to what a later analysis found. Analysis performed later showed TCR beta chains linked to HLA being more clonally expanded than equally common others. The authors confirmed in vitro that a few CMV-associated chains were specific for CMV antigens. Most likely, a cluster of highly shared sequence variants arose as a sequencing artifact.

The source is a man under 40 in good health and CMV-seronegative. Sequencing was performed on PBMCs.

CDR3 amino acids: CASSLDGRWDKGYTF. In nucleotides, the CDR3 is TGTGCCAGCAGCTTAGACGGGAGGTGGGACAAAGGCTACACCTTC. This chain uses TRBV7-9 with TRBJ1-2; the D gene is possibly TRBD1 (6 bases). V shed 1 base and J shed 8 bases, with 17 bases lying between them. The CDR3 loop spans 15 amino acids. Germline CDR1 and CDR2: SEHNR and FQNEAQ (reference sequence).